This entry is about one T cell receptor beta chain. V lost 1 base and J lost 1, with 5 bases in between. The CDR3 has 14 residues. The V gene's germline CDR1 is GTSNPN and CDR2 SVGIG (reference sequence). Here immunoSEQ multiplex PCR was the method, and the copy in TCRdb shows in-frame clones only, minus some. This table holds tens of thousands of clones, roughly 90% found once. The data originate from a study of T cell changes during pregnancy in multiple sclerosis. The source of this sequence is a female donor with multiple sclerosis, enrolled in a pregnancy study. This specimen consisted of CD8+ T cells from peripheral blood mononuclear cells, obtained before pregnancy. The rearrangement uses TRBV30 and TRBJ2-6; D is possibly TRBD2 (5 bases). Here the CDR3 DNA reads TGTGCCTGGAGTGCGGGGTCTGGGGCCAACGTCCTGACTTTC. It specifies CAWSAGSGANVLTF.